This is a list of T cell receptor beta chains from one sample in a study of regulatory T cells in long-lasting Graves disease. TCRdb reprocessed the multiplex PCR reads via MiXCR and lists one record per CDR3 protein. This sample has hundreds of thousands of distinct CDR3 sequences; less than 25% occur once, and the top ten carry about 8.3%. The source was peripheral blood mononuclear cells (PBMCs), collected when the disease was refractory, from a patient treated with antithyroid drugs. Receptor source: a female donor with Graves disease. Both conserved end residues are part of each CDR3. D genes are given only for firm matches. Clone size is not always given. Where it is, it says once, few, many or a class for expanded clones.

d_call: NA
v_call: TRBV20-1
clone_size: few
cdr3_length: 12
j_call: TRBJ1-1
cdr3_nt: TGCAGTGCCAAAGACGGATACACTGAAGCTTTCTTT
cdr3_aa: CSAKDGYTEAFF

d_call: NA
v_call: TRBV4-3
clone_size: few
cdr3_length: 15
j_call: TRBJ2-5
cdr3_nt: TGCGCCAGCAGCCAAGATCAGGTCGCGGGGGAGACCCAGTACTTC
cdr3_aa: CASSQDQVAGETQYF

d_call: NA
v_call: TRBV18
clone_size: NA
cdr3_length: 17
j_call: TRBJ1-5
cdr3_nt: TGTGCCAGCTCACCATCCTCGGTCGGGCTTAGCAATCAGCCCCAGCATTTT
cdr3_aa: CASSPSSVGLSNQPQHF

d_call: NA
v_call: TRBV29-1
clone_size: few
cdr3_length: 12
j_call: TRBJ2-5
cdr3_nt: TGCAGCGTTGAATACAGGCAAGAGACCCAGTACTTC
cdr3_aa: CSVEYRQETQYF

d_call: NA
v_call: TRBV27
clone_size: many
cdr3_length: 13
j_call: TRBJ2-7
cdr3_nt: TGTGCCAGCAGGTTCCTCGGGGTCTACGAGCAGTACTTC
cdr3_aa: CASRFLGVYEQYF

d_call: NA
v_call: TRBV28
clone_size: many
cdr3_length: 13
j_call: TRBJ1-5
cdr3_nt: TGTGCCAGCAGTTTAGAACGTAATCAGCCCCAGCATTTT
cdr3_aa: CASSLERNQPQHF

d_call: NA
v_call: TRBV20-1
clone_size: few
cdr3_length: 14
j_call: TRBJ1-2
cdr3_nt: TGCAGTGCTAGAGTTGGGGTTCCTTCCTATGGCTACACCTTC
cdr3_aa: CSARVGVPSYGYTF

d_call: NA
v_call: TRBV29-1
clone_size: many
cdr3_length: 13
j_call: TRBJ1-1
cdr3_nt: TGCAGCGTGGGGGGGTTACAGGGAACTGAAGCTTTCTTT
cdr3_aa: CSVGGLQGTEAFF

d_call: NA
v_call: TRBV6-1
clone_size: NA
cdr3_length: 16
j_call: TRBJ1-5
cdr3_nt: TGTGCCAGCAGTGAATCAGTATATTATAGCAATCAGCCCCAGCATTTT
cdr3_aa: CASSESVYYSNQPQHF

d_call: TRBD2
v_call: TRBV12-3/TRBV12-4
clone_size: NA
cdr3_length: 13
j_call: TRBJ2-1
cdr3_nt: TGTGCCAGCAGTATAGCGGGGGGGGATGAGCAGTTCTTC
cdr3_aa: CASSIAGGDEQFF

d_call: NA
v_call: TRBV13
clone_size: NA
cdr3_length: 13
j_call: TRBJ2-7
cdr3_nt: TGTGCCAGCAGCTCCATGAGCTCCTACGAGCAGTACTTC
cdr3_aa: CASSSMSSYEQYF

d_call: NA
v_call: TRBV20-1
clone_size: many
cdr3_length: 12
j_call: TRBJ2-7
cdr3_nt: TGCAGTGCTAGCCTGACTGTGGACGAGCAGTACTTC
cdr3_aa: CSASLTVDEQYF

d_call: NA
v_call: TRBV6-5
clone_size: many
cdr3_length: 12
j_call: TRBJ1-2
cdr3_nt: TGTGCCAGCAGTTCCGGTCCCGTTGGCTACACCTTC
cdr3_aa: CASSSGPVGYTF

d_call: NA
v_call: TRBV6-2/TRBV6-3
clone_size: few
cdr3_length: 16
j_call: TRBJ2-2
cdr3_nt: TGTGCCAGCAGTTTAGCACTAGCAGCGAACACCGGGGAGCTGTTTTTT
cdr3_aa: CASSLALAANTGELFF

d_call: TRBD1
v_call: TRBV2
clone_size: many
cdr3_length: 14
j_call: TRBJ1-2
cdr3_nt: TGTGCCAGCAGTTCGGGACAGGGACTCTATGGCTACACCTTC
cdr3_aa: CASSSGQGLYGYTF

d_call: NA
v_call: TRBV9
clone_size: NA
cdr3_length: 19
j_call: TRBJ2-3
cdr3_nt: TGTGCCAGCAGCGCGTCCCCGGGCGGCGCGGGAAGACGAAGGGATACGCAGTATTTT
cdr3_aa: CASSASPGGAGRRRDTQYF

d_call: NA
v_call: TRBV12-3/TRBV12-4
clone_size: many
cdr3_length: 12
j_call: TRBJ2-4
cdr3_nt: TGTGCCAGCAGCCCGAGGGGGAACATTCAGTACTTC
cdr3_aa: CASSPRGNIQYF

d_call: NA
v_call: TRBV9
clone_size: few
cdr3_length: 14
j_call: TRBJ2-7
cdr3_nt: TGTGCCAGCAGCGTAGAAGGACCCCCAAGTGAGCAGTACTTC
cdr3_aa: CASSVEGPPSEQYF

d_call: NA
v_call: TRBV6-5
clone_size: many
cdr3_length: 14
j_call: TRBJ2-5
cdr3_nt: TGTGCCAGCAGTTACTCGATGGATGAGGAGACCCAGTACTTC
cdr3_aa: CASSYSMDEETQYF

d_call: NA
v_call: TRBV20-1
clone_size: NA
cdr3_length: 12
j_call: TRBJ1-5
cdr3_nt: TGCAGTGCAGATGATAGCAATCAGCCCCAGCATTTT
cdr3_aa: CSADDSNQPQHF

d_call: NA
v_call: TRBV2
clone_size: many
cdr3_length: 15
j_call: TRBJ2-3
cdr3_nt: TGTGCCAGCAGTGACCCCAGCCTACTCTCGAATACGCAGTATTTT
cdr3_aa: CASSDPSLLSNTQYF

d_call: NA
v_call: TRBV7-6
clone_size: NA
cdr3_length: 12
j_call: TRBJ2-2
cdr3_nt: TGTGCCAGCAGCTTATTGGACGGGGAGCTGTTTTTT
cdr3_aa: CASSLLDGELFF

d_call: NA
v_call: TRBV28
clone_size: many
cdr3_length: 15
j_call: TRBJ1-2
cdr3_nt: TGTGCCAGCAGTCCCCTGGGTGGGTTGGACTATGGCTACACCTTC
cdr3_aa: CASSPLGGLDYGYTF

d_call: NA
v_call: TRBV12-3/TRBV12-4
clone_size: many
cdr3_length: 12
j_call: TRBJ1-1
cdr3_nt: TGTGCCAGCAGTTTTGACAGCTATGAAGCTTTCTTT
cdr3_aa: CASSFDSYEAFF

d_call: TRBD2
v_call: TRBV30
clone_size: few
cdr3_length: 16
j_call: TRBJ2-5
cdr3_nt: TGTGCCTGGAGTAATTGGAGCGGGAGGGACCAAGAGACCCAGTACTTC
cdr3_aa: CAWSNWSGRDQETQYF

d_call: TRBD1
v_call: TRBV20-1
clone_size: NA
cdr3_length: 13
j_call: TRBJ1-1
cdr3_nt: TGCAGTGCCGGGACAGGGATTGTCACTGAAGCTTTCTTT
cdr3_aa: CSAGTGIVTEAFF

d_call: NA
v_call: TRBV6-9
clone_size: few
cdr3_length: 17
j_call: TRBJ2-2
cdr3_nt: TGTGCCAGCAGTTACGTTCCCCCCCCCTTGGCGACCGGGGAGCTGTTTTTT
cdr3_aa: CASSYVPPPLATGELFF

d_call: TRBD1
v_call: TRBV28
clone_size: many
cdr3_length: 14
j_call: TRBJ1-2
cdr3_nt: TGTGCCAGCAGGGATCCTGGGACAGGATATGGCTACACCTTC
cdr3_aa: CASRDPGTGYGYTF

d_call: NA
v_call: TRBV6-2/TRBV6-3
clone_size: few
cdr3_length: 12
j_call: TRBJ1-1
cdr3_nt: TGTGCCAGCAGTTACGAAGGTATTGAAGCTTTCTTT
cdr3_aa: CASSYEGIEAFF

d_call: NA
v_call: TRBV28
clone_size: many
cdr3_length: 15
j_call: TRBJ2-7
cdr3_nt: TGTGCCAGCAGTCCAGGGGACATTCTAGCCTACGAGCAGTACTTC
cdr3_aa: CASSPGDILAYEQYF

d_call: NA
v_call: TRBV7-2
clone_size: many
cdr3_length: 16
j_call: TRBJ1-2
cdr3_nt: TGTGCCAGCAGCTTATCGTCGGCCAGGGTAATGGATGGCTACACCTTC
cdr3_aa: CASSLSSARVMDGYTF

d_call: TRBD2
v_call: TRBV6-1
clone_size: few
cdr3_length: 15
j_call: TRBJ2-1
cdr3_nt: TGTGCCAGCAGCCCTGGACTAGCGGGAAGAAATGAGCAGTTCTTC
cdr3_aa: CASSPGLAGRNEQFF

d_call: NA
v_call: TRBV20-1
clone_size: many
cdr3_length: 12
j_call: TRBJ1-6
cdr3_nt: TGCAGTGCTAGGCCGGGCAATTCACCCCTCCACTTT
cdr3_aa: CSARPGNSPLHF

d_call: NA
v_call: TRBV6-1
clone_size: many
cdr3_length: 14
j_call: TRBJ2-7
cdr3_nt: TGTGCCAGCAGGCCGAGGGCCATCCCCTACGAGCAGTACTTC
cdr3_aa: CASRPRAIPYEQYF

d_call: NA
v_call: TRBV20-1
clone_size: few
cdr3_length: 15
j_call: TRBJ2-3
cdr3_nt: TGCAGTGCCCCGGACGCTAGCCGACCGGCAGATACGCAGTATTTT
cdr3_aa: CSAPDASRPADTQYF

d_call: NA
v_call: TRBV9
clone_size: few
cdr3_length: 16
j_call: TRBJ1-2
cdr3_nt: TGTGCCAGCAGCGCGGGGGACAAGGGGTCTAACTATGGCTACACCTTC
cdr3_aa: CASSAGDKGSNYGYTF

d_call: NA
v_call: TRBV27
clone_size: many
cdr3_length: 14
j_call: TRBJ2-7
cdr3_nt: TGTGCCAGCAGTTTATTCCCCCGGGCAGGGGAGCAGTACTTC
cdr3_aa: CASSLFPRAGEQYF

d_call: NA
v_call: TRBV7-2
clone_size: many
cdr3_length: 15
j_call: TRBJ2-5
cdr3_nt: TGTGCCAGCAGCCTCCGGGGGAGGTACCAAGAGACCCAGTACTTC
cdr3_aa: CASSLRGRYQETQYF

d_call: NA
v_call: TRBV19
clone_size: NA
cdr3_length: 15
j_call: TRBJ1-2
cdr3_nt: TGTGCCAGTAGTATATCGCATCCCCCCGGGAGTGGCTACACCTTC
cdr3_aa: CASSISHPPGSGYTF

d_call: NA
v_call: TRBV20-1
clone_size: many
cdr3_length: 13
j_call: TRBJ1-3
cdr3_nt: TGCAGTGCTCGACCGAGCTCTGGAAACACCATATATTTT
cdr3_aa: CSARPSSGNTIYF

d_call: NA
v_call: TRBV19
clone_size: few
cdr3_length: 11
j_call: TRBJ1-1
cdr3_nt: TGTGCCAGCCACCGGGGCACTGAAGCTTTCTTT
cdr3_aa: CASHRGTEAFF

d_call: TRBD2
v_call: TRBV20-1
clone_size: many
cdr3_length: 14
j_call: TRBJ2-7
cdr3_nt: TGCAGTGCTAGAGGGGAGGGTGGTCCCTACGAGCAGTACTTC
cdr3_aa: CSARGEGGPYEQYF

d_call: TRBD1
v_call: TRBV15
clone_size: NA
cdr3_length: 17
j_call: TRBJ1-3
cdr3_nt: TGTGCCACCAGCAAGGGACAGCCTAGCGGGACTGGAAACACCATATATTTT
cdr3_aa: CATSKGQPSGTGNTIYF

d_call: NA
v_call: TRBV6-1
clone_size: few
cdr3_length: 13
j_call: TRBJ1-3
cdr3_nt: TGTGCCAGTGGGGGGAGATCTGGAAACACCATATATTTT
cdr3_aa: CASGGRSGNTIYF

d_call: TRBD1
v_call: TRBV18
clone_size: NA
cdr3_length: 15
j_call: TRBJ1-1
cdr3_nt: TGTGCCAGCTCTCTGCCCGGGACAGGGAGGTTTGAAGCTTTCTTT
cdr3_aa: CASSLPGTGRFEAFF

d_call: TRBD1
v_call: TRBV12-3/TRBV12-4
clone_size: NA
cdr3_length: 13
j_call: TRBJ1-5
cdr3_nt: TGTGCCAGCAGTTCGCACAGGGGGCGGCCCCAGCATTTT
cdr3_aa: CASSSHRGRPQHF

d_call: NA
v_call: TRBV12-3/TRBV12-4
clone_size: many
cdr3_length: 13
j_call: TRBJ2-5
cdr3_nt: TGTGCCAGCAGTCTGGGGTGGATGGCGACCCAGTACTTC
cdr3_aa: CASSLGWMATQYF

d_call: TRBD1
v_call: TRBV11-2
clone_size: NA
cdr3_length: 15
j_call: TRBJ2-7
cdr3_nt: TGTGCCAGCAGCTTACTGACAGGGTTCGCCTACGAGCAGTACTTC
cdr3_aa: CASSLLTGFAYEQYF

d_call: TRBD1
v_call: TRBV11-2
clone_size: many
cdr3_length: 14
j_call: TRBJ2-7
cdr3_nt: TGTGCCAGCAGCCCGGTGACAGGGAAAGGGGAGCAGTACTTC
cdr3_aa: CASSPVTGKGEQYF

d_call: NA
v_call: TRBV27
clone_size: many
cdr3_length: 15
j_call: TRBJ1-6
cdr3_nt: TGTGCCAGCAGTCCCTTCTGGGGGGACGGTTCACCCCTCCACTTT
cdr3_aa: CASSPFWGDGSPLHF

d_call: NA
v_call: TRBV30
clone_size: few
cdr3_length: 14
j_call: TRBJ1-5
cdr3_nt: TGTGCCTGGAGTGAGGCAGGGGTTTTTCAGCCCCAGCATTTT
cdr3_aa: CAWSEAGVFQPQHF